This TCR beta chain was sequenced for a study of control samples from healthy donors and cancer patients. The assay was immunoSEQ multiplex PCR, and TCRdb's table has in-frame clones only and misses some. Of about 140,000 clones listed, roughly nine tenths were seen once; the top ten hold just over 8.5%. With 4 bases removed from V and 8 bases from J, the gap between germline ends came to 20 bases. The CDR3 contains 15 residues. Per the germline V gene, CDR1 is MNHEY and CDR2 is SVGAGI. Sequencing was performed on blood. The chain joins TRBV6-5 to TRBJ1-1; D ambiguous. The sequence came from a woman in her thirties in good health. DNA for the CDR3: TGTGCCAGCAGTTTAAATTACGACATTTTCGGCGAAGCTTTCTTT. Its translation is CASSLNYDIFGEAFF.